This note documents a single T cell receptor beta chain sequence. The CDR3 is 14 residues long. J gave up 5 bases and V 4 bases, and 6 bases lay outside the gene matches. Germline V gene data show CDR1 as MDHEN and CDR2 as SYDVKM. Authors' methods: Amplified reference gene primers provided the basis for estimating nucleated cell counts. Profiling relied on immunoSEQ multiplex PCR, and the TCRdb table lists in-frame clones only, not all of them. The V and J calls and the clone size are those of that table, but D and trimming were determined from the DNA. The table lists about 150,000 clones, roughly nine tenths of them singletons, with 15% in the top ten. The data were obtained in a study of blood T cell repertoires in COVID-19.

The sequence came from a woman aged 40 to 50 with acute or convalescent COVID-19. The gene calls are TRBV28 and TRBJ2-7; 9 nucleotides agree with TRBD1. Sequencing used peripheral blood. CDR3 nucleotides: TGTGCCAGCAGTTCTGGACAGGGGACGGACGAGCAGTACTTC. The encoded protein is CASSSGQGTDEQYF.